This T cell receptor (beta chain) was obtained from a study of blood T cells in healthy people across ages. The CDR3 covers 13 residues. The germline gives CDR1 DFQATT, CDR2 SNEGSKA (reference sequence). Between the trimmed V and J ends, which lost 6 bases and 3 bases, there was a span of 15 bases. Through a sample-barcoded 5' primer and a J-beta primer mix, a second PCR was run for roughly 6 to 12 cycles. At least 2.5 million CDR3-containing paired-end reads were obtained per sample. TCRdb reprocessed the 5' RACE reads with MiXCR, giving one entry per CDR3 protein. The sample shows approximately 360,000 distinct CDR3 sequences, roughly half of them seen only once.

The V call is TRBV20-1, the J call TRBJ2-7; no clear D gene. Sequenced input: blood. The sequence derives from a man aged 60-69 years in good health. The CDR3 sequence: CSAPKSVDYEQYF. The CDR3 DNA follows: TGCAGTGCGCCCAAATCGGTCGACTACGAGCAGTACTTC.